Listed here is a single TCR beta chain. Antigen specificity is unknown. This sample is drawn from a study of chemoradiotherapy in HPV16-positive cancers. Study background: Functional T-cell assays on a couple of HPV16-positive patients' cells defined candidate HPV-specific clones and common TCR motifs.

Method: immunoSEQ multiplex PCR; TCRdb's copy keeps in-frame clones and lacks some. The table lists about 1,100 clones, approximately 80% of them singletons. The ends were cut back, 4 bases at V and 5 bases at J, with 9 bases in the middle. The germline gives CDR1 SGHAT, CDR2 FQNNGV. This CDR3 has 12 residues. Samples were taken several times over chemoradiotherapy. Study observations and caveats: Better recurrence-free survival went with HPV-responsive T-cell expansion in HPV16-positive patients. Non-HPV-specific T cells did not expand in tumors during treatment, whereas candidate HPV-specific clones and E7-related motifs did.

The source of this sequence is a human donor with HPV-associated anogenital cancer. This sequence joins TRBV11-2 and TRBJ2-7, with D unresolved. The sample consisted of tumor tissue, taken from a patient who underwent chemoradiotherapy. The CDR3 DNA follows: TGTGCCAGCAGCTCCCTAGTCGACGAGCAGTACTTC. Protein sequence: CASSSLVDEQYF.